This TCR beta chain was sequenced during a study of blood T cells in healthy people across ages. At the level of the study: Template switching caught about one barcoded beta molecule for each two T cells. Study findings and constraints: Researchers deemed the diversity estimates from one million T cells underestimates. Unknown CMV status may confound age-related changes in expanded clones. Older age went with lower TCR beta diversity per million T cells, in a roughly linear way.

A second PCR of about 7 to 12 cycles used a sample-barcoded 5' primer and a J-beta primer mix. Each CDR3 protein gets one entry after TCRdb re-called the 5' RACE reads with MiXCR. Here the sample spans about 750,000 distinct CDR3 sequences, around half being singletons. The CDR3 totals 14 residues. CDR1 is SGDLS and CDR2 is YYNGEE in the germline V gene. V lost 3 bases to trimming and J lost 2 bases, with 10 bases between them. As regards this clonotype: Its antigen is unknown.

This rearrangement joins TRBV9 to TRBJ2-3; D is unresolved. The receptor comes from an elderly man in good health. The sample was blood. CDR3 loop: CASSESTNTDTQYF. The CDR3, as DNA: TGTGCCAGCAGCGAGTCAACCAACACAGATACGCAGTATTTT.